A selection of T cell receptor beta chains follows, all from one sample in a study of a mutant IDH1 vaccine in newly diagnosed glioma. The data were produced by immunoSEQ multiplex PCR, yet TCRdb's version contains in-frame clones alone and is incomplete. This repertoire shows 31,000 or so clones, roughly 80% found once; its top ten account for approximately 28%. What these receptors recognize is not known. This specimen consisted of PBMCs, obtained from a glioma patient whose treatment included an IDH1 peptide vaccine. These TCRs come from a man under 40 with glioma. CDR3s leave out the opening cysteine and the closing phenylalanine or tryptophan. A D gene is named only where the DNA matches it firmly.

j_gene	v_gene	d_gene	CDR3aa
TRBJ2-5	TRBV27	.	ASSLSPLLRQETQY
TRBJ2-7	TRBV7-3	TRBD1	ASSLRGPGGGQVGDYEQY
TRBJ2-7	TRBV7-8	.	ASSPGQGGVSYEQY
TRBJ1-5	TRBV28	.	ASSFLTGPNQPQH
TRBJ1-2	TRBV6-4	.	ASSLMHRNYGYT
TRBJ1-1	TRBV5-1	TRBD1	ASSNGDRLNTEAF
TRBJ2-2	TRBV7-8	TRBD1	ASSLLGDSVTGELF
TRBJ1-1	TRBV6-1	.	ASSERALEAF
TRBJ1-4	TRBV4-3	TRBD1	ASSPEDRANEKLF
TRBJ2-2	TRBV18	.	ASSPLRTEHTGELF
TRBJ1-2	TRBV19	TRBD1	ASSILGTDNYGYT
TRBJ1-5	TRBV5-3	.	ARSSHQPQH
TRBJ1-1	TRBV7-9	.	ASSLVDGGGAF
TRBJ2-3	TRBV11-3	TRBD2	ASSLWTSGSLGTDTQY
TRBJ2-3	TRBV29-1	TRBD1	SVEDQGDREADTQY
TRBJ1-1	TRBV7-3	.	ASSFRGGVFGDEAF
TRBJ2-7	TRBV18	.	ASSTRVAEQY
TRBJ1-1	TRBV2	.	ASNEGRRVTEAF
TRBJ2-2	TRBV5-3	TRBD2	AGEGLAGASPTGELF
TRBJ1-2	TRBV4-1	.	ASSRHYRDAEFGYT
TRBJ2-1	TRBV27	.	ASTPLPSSYNEQF
TRBJ1-1	TRBV16	.	ASSPRGDTEAF
TRBJ2-7	TRBV27	.	ASSPGPFRVQY
TRBJ2-7	TRBV6-4	TRBD1	ASSEGAGGPYEQY
TRBJ2-7	TRBV28	TRBD1	ASTLSTGGDRSSYEQY
TRBJ2-5	TRBV12-5	.	ASGFRREGGVQETQY
TRBJ2-3	TRBV14	.	ASSQDQFTDTQY
TRBJ2-1	TRBV6-1	TRBD2	ASSEGTSGFDNEQF
TRBJ1-2	TRBV5-4	.	ASSLRDTYGYT
TRBJ1-5	TRBV9	TRBD1	ASSVGDRGNQPQH
TRBJ1-2	TRBV29-1	TRBD1	SVEGQGVGYT
TRBJ1-5	TRBV18	.	ASSQGPQPGNQPQH